This TCR beta chain was obtained from a study of T cell repertoires in cytomegalovirus infection. Study information: Public TCR beta signatures marked donors with CMV infection and the matching HLA. Study-level findings and limits: The study found HLA-C-restricted CMV-specific TCR beta clonotypes dominating the ex vivo response.

A remark on this clonotype: Its antigen is still unknown.

Trimming pared 0 bases from V and 3 bases from J, leaving 12 bases between. The length of the CDR3 is 15 residues. In germline, CDR1 is SGHRS, CDR2 YFSETQ. TCRdb passed the reads through MiXCR, listing each CDR3 protein once. Of about 220,000 distinct CDR3 sequences in the sample, about 40% were seen once. The rearrangement joins TRBV5-1 to TRBJ1-1, with D possibly TRBD1 on 5 matching bases. The origin of this receptor is a human donor in good health (CMV status not recorded). Some clones in this sample may be carry-over from other donors' samples. The sequencing here drew on CD8+ T cells from cultured PBMCs, taken from culture after CMV antigen stimulation. CDR3 sequence reads: CASSLAVGEYTEAFF. As DNA, the CDR3 is TGCGCCAGCAGCTTGGCCGTAGGGGAGTACACTGAAGCTTTCTTT.